The 21 T cell receptor beta chains below all came from one sample that was sequenced in a study of Graves' ophthalmopathy and Graves' hyperthyroidism. Transcripts of RNA were the source for amplifying TCR beta CDR3 regions. A first-round RT-PCR used HTBI primers, followed by a second-round multiplex PCR. Using its own MiXCR run on the multiplex PCR reads, TCRdb lists one record per CDR3 protein. This sample has 300,000 to 350,000 distinct CDR3 sequences, with 17% found just once. Sequenced material: peripheral blood. Source of these receptors: an adult man with Graves' ophthalmopathy.

Here the CDR3 reads CAWSGKGDGSEQYF. The CDR3 DNA reads as TGTGCCTGGAGTGGTAAAGGGGATGGCAGCGAGCAGTACTTC. This chain uses TRBV30 with TRBJ2-7; the D gene is possibly TRBD1 (5 bases). V was shortened by 1 base and J by 6 bases, with 16 bases between the two germline ends. This CDR3 contains 14 residues. Germline loops: CDR1 GTSNPN, CDR2 SVGIG (reference sequence).

The chain uses TRBV27 and TRBJ2-7; 9 bases fit TRBD2. V was clipped by 3 bases and J by 7 bases; unmatched bases: 10. Germline V gene lookup returns CDR1 MNHEY and CDR2 SMNVEV (reference sequence). The CDR3 is 15 amino acids. The CDR3 spells CASSLGTSRTREQYF. CDR3 nucleotides: TGTGCCAGCAGTTTGGGGACTAGCCGAACCCGGGAGCAGTACTTC.

This clonotype was seen at least ten times. The V gene is TRBV5-4, the J gene TRBJ2-5; 10 bases align to TRBD1. Trimming removed 5 bases from V and 5 bases from J; junction bases left unmatched: 12. The germline V gene encodes CDR1 SGHNT and CDR2 YYREEE (reference sequence). The CDR3 is 16 amino acids. The CDR3 loop is CASRPQWTGGSETQYF. The CDR3 bases are TGTGCCAGCAGACCACAATGGACAGGGGGAAGTGAGACCCAGTACTTC. Full variable domain (outside the CDR3, taken from reference TRBV5-4 and TRBJ2-5): ETGVTQSPTHLIKTRGQQVTLRCSSQSGHNTVSWYQQALGQGPQFIFQYYREEENGRGNFPPRFSGLQFPNYSSELNVNALELDDSALYLCASRPQWTGGSETQYFGPGTRLLVL.

This clonotype was picked up many times. The CDR3 DNA follows: TGTGCCAGCAGCTCGGGACAGGGCAATCAGCCCCAGCATTTT. It is translated as CASSSGQGNQPQHF. The chain employs TRBV7-2 and TRBJ1-5, with 8 bases that match TRBD1. Looked up from germline, CDR1 is SGHTA and CDR2 is FQGNSA. The V gene end was trimmed by 4 bases and the J gene end by 2 bases; junction bases not matched to a gene: 1. This CDR3 comprises 14 residues.

This clonotype was seen ten or more times. The chain recombines TRBV15 with TRBJ2-7; tentative D call: TRBD1 (6 bases). The CDR3 spans 14 residues. In germline, CDR1 is LNHNV, CDR2 YYDKDF (reference sequence). V lost 2 bases and J 4 bases, leaving 12 bases between the germline ends. This CDR3 is CATSRPSQGYEQYF. CDR3 DNA: TGTGCCACCAGCAGACCTTCACAGGGTTACGAGCAGTACTTC.

In regard to this clonotype: The junction and the germline gene differ at one end; a read error may be behind it. This chain joins TRBV7-2 and TRBJ1-2; D is undetermined. CDR3 length equals 11 residues. Germline-derived CDR1 and CDR2 are SGHTA and FQGNSA. CDR3 residues: CAISPGYGYIF. CDR3 DNA: TGTGCCATCAGCCCGGGGTATGGCTACATCTTC.

This clonotype appeared once. A much larger clone is a single base away; this may be a read error. V and J are TRBV12-3 or TRBV12-4 and TRBJ1-2; the D is unclear. V was trimmed by 5 bases and J by 6 bases, leaving 13 bases between them. This CDR3 is 13 amino acids long. The CDR3, as DNA: TGTGCCAGCAGTAAGGGCCCGGCCGATGGCTACACCTTC. It is translated as CASSKGPADGYTF.

This clonotype appeared a few times. The chain links TRBV6-1 to TRBJ1-2; D not resolved. In germline, CDR1 is MNHNS, CDR2 SASEGT. The CDR3 has 13 amino acids. Trimming shortened V by 5 bases and J by 3 bases, and 10 bases separated the two germline ends. The CDR3 nucleotides read TGTGCCAGCAGTCATTCCGGCCACTATGGCTACACCTTC. It yields the protein CASSHSGHYGYTF.

This CDR3 is CASSPRGVPSYNEQFF. CDR3 bases: TGTGCCAGCAGCCCCCGAGGAGTTCCCTCCTACAATGAGCAGTTCTTC. V is TRBV11-2 and J is TRBJ2-1; D gene unclear. This CDR3 is built from 16 residues. With 5 bases removed from V and 0 bases from J, the gap between germline ends came to 14 bases. The germline V gene encodes CDR1 SGHAT and CDR2 FQNNGV. The full variable domain, completed using reference TRBV11-2 and TRBJ2-1, is EAGVAQSPRYKIIEKRQSVAFWCNPISGHATLYWYQQILGQGPKLLIQFQNNGVVDDSQLPKDRFSAERLKGVDSTLKIQPAKLEDSAVYLCASSPRGVPSYNEQFFGPGTRLTVL.

This clonotype was seen ten or more times. The chain joins TRBV6-5 to TRBJ1-6; possibly TRBD1 for D (5 bases). The germline CDR1 and CDR2 sequences are MNHEY and SVGAGI. The CDR3 has 17 amino acids. With 1 base removed from V and 2 bases from J, the gap between germline ends came to 12 bases. The CDR3 sequence: CASSYYGGVAYNSPLHF. In nucleotides, the CDR3 is TGTGCCAGCAGTTACTATGGGGGGGTGGCCTATAATTCACCCCTCCACTTT.

This clonotype came up many times. This rearrangement joins TRBV9 to TRBJ2-1; TRBD2 agrees at 9 bases. This CDR3 is 18 amino acids long. From germline, CDR1 is SGDLS and CDR2 YYNGEE. The ends lost 0 bases at V and 2 bases at J; junction bases unmatched: 9. The chain's CDR3 is CASSVAISGGRAYNEQFF. The CDR3 DNA follows: TGTGCCAGCAGCGTAGCAATTAGCGGGGGTAGGGCCTACAATGAGCAGTTCTTC. Supplemented by reference TRBV9 and TRBJ2-1, the full variable domain reads DSGVTQTPKHLITATGQRVTLRCSPRSGDLSVYWYQQSLDQGLQFLIQYYNGEERAKGNILERFSAQQFPDLHSELNLSSLELGDSALYFCASSVAISGGRAYNEQFFGPGTRLTVL.

This clonotype has only a few counts. V usage is TRBV24-1 and J usage is TRBJ2-7; 8 bases fit TRBD2. Germline V CDR1 and CDR2: KGHDR, SFDVKD. The CDR3 is made up of 13 amino acids. Trimming at V came to 4 bases and at J to 9 bases, leaving 7 bases not matched to a gene. The chain's CDR3 is CATSESSGSLQYF. DNA for the CDR3: TGTGCCACCAGTGAATCGAGCGGGAGTTTGCAGTACTTC.

This clonotype was seen many times. The V call is TRBV11-2, the J call TRBJ2-5; the match to TRBD2 covers 8 bases. Trimming removed 3 bases from V and 0 bases from J; junction bases left unmatched: 6. This CDR3 contains 16 residues. The germline V gene has CDR1 SGHAT and CDR2 FQNNGV. In nucleotides, the CDR3 is TGTGCCAGCAGCTTTAGCGGGACACCCTACCAAGAGACCCAGTACTTC. This codes for CASSFSGTPYQETQYF.

This clonotype has at least ten counts. V is TRBV15 and J is TRBJ2-7; no firm D call. The germline V and J ends were trimmed by 3 bases and 0 bases, with 9 bases remaining between them. This CDR3 contains 14 residues. Germline CDR1 and CDR2: LNHNV and YYDKDF (reference sequence). CDR3 bases: TGTGCCACCAGCAGGAACAGTCTCTCCTACGAGCAGTACTTC. It is translated as CATSRNSLSYEQYF. The full variable domain, rest sourced from reference TRBV15 and TRBJ2-7, is DAMVIQNPRYQVTQFGKPVTLSCSQTLNHNVMYWYQQKSSQAPKLLFHYYDKDFNNEADTPDNFQSRRPNTSFCFLDIRSPGLGDTAMYLCATSRNSLSYEQYFGPGTRLTVT.

This clonotype has at least ten counts. The chain recombines TRBV11-1 with TRBJ1-6; D is possibly TRBD1 (5 bases). V lost 2 bases and J 7 bases, leaving 15 bases between the germline ends. From germline, CDR1 is SGHAT and CDR2 FQDESV (reference sequence). The CDR3 spans 16 residues. The CDR3 sequence is CASSLPGTVTNSPLHF. The DNA for the CDR3 is TGTGCCAGCAGCTTACCCGGGACGGTCACCAATTCACCCCTCCACTTT.

As for this clonotype: Its ends do not fully match the called genes, so a read error is possible. This chain joins TRBV30 and TRBJ2-2, with D possibly being TRBD1 or TRBD2 (5 bases each). The germline CDR1 and CDR2 sequences are GTSNPN and SVGIG (reference sequence). The CDR3 has 13 amino acids. CDR3 amino acids: CASRDRGTGEPFF. The CDR3 bases are TGTGCCTCCCGGGACCGGGGCACCGGGGAGCCGTTTTTT.

This clonotype was detected many times. The CDR3 protein is CASTHPGPYEQYF. CDR3 in DNA: TGTGCCAGCACCCACCCGGGACCCTACGAGCAGTACTTC. The chain combines TRBV6-2 or TRBV6-3 with TRBJ2-7; D tentatively fits TRBD1 or TRBD2 (5 bases each). Germline CDR1 and CDR2: MNHEY and SVGEGT. The CDR3 covers 13 residues. V was shortened by 7 bases and J by 2 bases, with 12 bases between the two germline ends.

This clonotype was seen ten or more times. J is TRBJ2-5 and V is TRBV12-3 or TRBV12-4; D tentatively reads TRBD1 or TRBD2 (5 bases each). V dropped 6 bases and J dropped 1 base, with 15 bases sitting between them. The CDR3 is 15 residues long. The CDR3 region is CASSTPGTSQETQYF. The CDR3 bases are TGTGCCAGCAGCACTCCCGGGACCTCCCAAGAGACCCAGTACTTC.

This clonotype was observed many times. The chain is built from TRBV7-3 and TRBJ2-7, with D perhaps matching TRBD1 (6 bases). V gave up 5 bases and J gave up 5 bases, with 22 bases separating them. The CDR3 loop spans 16 amino acids. Germline loops: CDR1 SGHTA, CDR2 FQGTGA. The CDR3 DNA reads as TGTGCCAGCAGCCCTGGTGGGGCAGGGGCCTCGGACGAGCAGTACTTC. Translated: CASSPGGAGASDEQYF.

This clonotype was detected ten times or more. The chain recombines TRBV6-1 with TRBJ2-7; 13 bases agree with TRBD2. Germline V gene sequence: CDR1 MNHNS, CDR2 SASEGT. Losses at the gene ends were 6 bases for V and 3 bases for J; bases not matched to a gene: 8. This CDR3 is 16 amino acids long. The CDR3 reads CASSQRLAGGIYEQYF. The DNA of the CDR3 is TGTGCCAGCAGCCAGAGACTAGCGGGGGGAATCTACGAGCAGTACTTC.

As to this clonotype: This may arise from a read error, as a much more abundant clone is one base away. V is TRBV2 and J is TRBJ2-7, with TRBD2 matching over 10 bases. Germline V gives CDR1 SNHLY, CDR2 FYNNEI. CDR3 size: 16 residues. The CDR3 region is CAISEASGSFVHEQYF. The CDR3 coding sequence is TGTGCCATCAGTGAAGCTAGCGGGAGTTTTGTCCACGAGCAGTACTTC. Filled out from reference TRBV2 and TRBJ2-7, the complete variable domain reads EPEVTQTPSHQVTQMGQEVILRCVPISNHLYFYWYRQILGQKVEFLVSFYNNEISEKSEIFDDQFSVERPDGSNFTLKIRSTKLEDSAMYFCAISEASGSFVHEQYFGPGTRLTVT.